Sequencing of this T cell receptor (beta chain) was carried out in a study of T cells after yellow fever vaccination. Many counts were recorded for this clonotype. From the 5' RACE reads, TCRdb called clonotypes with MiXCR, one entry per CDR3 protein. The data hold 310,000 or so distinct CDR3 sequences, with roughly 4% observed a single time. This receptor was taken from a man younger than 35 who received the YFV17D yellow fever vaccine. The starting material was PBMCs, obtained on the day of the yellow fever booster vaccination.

In DNA form, the CDR3 reads TGCGCCAGCAGCTTTTTGGGACACAGCTCCTACGAGCAGTACTTC. Translation: CASSFLGHSSYEQYF. The rearrangement uses TRBV5-1 and TRBJ2-7, with D possibly TRBD1 on 6 matching bases. Trimming pared 2 bases from V and 0 bases from J, leaving 12 bases between. Germline-derived CDR1 and CDR2 are SGHRS and YFSETQ. CDR3 length: 15 residues.